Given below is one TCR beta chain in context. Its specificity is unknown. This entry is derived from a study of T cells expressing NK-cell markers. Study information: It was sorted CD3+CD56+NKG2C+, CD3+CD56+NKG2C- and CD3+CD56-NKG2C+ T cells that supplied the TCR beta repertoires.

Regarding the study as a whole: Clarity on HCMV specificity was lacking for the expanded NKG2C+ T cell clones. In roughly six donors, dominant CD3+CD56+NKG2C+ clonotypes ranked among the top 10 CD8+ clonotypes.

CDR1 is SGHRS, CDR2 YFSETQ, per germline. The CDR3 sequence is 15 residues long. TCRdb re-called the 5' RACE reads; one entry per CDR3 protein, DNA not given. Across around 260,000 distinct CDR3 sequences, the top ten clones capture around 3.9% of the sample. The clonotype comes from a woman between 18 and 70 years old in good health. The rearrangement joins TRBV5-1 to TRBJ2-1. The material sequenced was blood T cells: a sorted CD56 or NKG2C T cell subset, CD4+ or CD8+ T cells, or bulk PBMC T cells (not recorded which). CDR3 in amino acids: CASSLVLAANNEQFF. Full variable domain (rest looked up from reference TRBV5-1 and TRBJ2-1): KAGVTQTPRYLIKTRGQQVTLSCSPISGHRSVSWYQQTPGQGLQFLFEYFSETQRNKGNFPGRFSGRQFSNSRSEMNVSTLELGDSALYLCASSLVLAANNEQFFGPGTRLTVL.